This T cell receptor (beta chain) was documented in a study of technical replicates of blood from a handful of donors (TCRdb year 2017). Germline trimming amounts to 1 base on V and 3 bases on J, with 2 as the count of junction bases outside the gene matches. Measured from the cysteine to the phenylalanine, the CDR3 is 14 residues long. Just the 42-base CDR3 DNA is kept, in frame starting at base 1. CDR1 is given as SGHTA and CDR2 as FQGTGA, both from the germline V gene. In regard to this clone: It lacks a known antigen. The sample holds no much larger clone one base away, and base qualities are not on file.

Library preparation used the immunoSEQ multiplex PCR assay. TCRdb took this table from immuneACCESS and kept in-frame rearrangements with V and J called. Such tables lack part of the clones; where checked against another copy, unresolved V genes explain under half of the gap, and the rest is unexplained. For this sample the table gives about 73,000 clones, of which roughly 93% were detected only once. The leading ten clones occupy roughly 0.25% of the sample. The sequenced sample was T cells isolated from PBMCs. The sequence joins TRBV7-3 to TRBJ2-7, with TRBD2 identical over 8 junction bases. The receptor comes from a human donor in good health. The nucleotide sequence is TGTGCCAGCAGCTTAAACGGGGGGGGCTACGAGCAGTACTTC. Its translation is CASSLNGGGYEQYF.